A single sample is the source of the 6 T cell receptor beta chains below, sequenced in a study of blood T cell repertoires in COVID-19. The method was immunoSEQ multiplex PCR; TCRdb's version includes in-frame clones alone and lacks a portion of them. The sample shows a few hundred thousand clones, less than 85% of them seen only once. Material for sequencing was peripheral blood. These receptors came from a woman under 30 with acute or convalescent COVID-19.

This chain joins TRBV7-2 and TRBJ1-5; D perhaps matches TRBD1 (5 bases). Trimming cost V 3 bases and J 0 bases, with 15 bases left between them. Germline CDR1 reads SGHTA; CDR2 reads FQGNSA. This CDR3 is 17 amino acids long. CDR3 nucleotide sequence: TGTGCCAGCAGCTTTTCTGCGTCGGGGGGTAGCAATCAGCCCCAGCATTTT. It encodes CASSFSASGGSNQPQHF.

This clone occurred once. Written as DNA, the CDR3 is TGTGCCAGCAGCTTCCCTAAAACCGGGACAGACTCTGGAAACACCATATATTTT. Translated: CASSFPKTGTDSGNTIYF. V and J are TRBV21-1 and TRBJ1-3; the DNA was not compared with TRBD1, the D call given in the table. TRBV21-1 is tagged as a pseudogene. The CDR3 covers 18 residues.

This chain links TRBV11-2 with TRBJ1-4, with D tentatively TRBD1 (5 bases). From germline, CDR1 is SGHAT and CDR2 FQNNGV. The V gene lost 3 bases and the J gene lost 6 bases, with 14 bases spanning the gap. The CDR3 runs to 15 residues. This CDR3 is CASSLGGSRDEKLFF. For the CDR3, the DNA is TGTGCCAGCAGCTTGGGGGGGAGTAGGGATGAAAAACTGTTTTTT.

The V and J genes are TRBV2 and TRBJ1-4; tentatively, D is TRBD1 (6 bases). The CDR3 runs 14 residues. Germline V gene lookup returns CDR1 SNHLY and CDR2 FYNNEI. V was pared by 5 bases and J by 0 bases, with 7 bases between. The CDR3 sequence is CASSRGTTNEKLFF. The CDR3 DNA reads TGTGCCAGCAGTAGGGGGACAACTAATGAAAAACTGTTTTTT.

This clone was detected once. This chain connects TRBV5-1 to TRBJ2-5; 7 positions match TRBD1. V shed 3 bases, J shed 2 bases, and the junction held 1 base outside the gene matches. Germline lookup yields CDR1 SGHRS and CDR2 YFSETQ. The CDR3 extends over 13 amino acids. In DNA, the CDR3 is TGCGCCAGCAGCTCGGGACAGCAAGAGACCCAGTACTTC. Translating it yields CASSSGQQETQYF.

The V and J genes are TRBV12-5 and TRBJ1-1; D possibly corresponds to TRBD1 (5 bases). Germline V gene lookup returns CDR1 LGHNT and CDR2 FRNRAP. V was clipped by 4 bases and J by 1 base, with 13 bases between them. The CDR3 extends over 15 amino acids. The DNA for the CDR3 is TGTGCTAGTGGTTGGTTGAGACAGACGAACACTGAAGCTTTCTTT. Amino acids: CASGWLRQTNTEAFF.